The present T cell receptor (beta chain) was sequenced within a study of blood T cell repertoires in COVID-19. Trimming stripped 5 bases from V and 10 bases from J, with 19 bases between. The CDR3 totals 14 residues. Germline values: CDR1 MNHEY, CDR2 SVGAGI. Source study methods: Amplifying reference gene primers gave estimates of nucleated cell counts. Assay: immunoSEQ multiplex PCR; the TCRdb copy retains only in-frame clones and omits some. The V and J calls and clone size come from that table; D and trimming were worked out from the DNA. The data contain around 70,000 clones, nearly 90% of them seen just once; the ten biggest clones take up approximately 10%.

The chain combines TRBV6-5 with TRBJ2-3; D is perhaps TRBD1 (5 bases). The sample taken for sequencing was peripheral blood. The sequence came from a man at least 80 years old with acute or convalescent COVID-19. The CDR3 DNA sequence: TGTGCCAGCAGTACTACCCGGACCCCAGGGTCGCAGTATTTT. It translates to CASSTTRTPGSQYF.